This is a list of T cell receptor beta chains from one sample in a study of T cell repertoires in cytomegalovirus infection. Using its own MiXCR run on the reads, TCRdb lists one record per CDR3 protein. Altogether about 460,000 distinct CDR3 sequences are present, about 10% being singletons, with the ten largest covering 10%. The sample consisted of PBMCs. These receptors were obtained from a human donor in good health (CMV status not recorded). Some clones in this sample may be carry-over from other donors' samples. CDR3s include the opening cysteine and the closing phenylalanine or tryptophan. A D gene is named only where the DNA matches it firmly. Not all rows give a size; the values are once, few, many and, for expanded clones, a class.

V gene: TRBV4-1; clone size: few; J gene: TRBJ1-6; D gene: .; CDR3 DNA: TGCGCCAGCAGCCAAGCTACAGGGATCTATAATTCACCCCTCCACTTT; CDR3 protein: CASSQATGIYNSPLHF
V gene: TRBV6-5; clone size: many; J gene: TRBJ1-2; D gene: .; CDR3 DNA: TGTGCCAGCAGTTACGGGGGTGTCCAGGGAAACTATGGCTACACCTTC; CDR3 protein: CASSYGGVQGNYGYTF
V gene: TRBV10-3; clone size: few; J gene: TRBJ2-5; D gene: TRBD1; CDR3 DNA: TGTGCCATCAGTGATAGGGACAGGGGTCGGGAGACCCAGTACTTC; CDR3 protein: CAISDRDRGRETQYF
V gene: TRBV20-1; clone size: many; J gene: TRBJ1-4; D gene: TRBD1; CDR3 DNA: TGCAGTCCAGAGGGACAGCCGAAGAATGAAAAACTGTTTTTT; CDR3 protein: CSPEGQPKNEKLFF
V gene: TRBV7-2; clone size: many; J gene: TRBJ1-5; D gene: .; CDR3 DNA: TGTGCCAGCAGCGGGGGGGGGGGGAATCAGCCCCAGCATTTT; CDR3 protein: CASSGGGGNQPQHF
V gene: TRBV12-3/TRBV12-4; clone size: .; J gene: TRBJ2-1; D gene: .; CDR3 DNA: TGTGCCAGCAGCCCCGGAACGTTTGGTGAGCAGTTCTTC; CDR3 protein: CASSPGTFGEQFF
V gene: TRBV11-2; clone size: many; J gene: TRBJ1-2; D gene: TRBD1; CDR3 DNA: TGTGCCAGCAGCACAGCACAGGGGGCATCTGGCTACACCTTC; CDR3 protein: CASSTAQGASGYTF
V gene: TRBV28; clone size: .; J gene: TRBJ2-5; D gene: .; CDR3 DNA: TGTGCCAGCAGTCTTCGGGACGCCTTCCAAGAGACCCAGTACTTC; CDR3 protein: CASSLRDAFQETQYF
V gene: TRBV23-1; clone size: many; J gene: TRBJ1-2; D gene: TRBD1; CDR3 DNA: TGCGCCAGCAGCGGGACAGCTCTGATGGGTGGCTACACCTTC; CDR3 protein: CASSGTALMGGYTF
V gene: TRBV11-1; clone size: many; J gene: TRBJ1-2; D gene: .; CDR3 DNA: TGTGCCAGCAGCCGTGACAGTAACTATGGCTACACCTTC; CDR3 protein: CASSRDSNYGYTF
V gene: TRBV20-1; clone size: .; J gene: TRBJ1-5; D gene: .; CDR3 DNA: TGCAGTGCTAGACCCACTAGGGGAGTTTCTTACCAGCCCCAGCATTTT; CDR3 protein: CSARPTRGVSYQPQHF
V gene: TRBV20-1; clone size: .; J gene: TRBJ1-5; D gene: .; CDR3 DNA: TGCAGTGCCCGTAGGCAGGGGTTGGGCAATCAGCCCCAGCATTTT; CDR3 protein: CSARRQGLGNQPQHF
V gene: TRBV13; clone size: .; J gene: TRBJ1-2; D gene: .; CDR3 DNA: TGTGCCAGCAGCCAGGGACTTTATGGCTATGGCTACACCTTC; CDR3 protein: CASSQGLYGYGYTF
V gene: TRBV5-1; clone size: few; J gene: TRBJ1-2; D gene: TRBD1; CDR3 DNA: TGCGCCAGCAGCTTCGGACAGGGGGCGTCATATAGCTATGGCTACACCTTC; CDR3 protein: CASSFGQGASYSYGYTF
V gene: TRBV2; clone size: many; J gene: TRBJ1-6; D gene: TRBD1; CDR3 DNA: TGTGCCAGCAGACGCGAAGGACAGGGGGCAAGGAATTCACCCCTCCACTTT; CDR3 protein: CASRREGQGARNSPLHF
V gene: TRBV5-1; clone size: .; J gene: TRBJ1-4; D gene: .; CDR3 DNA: TGCGCCAGCAGCGGAGGGGTTCAACTCGCAACTAATGAAAAACTGTTTTTT; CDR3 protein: CASSGGVQLATNEKLFF
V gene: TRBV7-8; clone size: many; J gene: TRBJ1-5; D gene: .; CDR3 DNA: TGTGCCAGCAGCTCATTCTTACCGACACTTGATAGCAATCAGCCCCAGCATTTT; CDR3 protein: CASSSFLPTLDSNQPQHF
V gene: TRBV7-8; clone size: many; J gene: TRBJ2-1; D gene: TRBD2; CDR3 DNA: TGTGCCAGCAGCTTTAGGGCCGGAAGCGGGAGAGCTCGGTTCTTC; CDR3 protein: CASSFRAGSGRARFF
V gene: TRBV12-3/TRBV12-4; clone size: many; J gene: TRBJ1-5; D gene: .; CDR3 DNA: TGTGCCAGCAGCCTTCACGGGCTTAATCAGCCCCAGCATTTT; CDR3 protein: CASSLHGLNQPQHF
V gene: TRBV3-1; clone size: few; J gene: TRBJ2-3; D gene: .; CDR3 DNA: TGTGCCAGCAGCCAAGAATGGAGTGGCACAGATACGCAGTATTTT; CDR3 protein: CASSQEWSGTDTQYF
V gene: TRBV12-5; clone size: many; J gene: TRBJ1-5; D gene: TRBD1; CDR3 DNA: TGTGCTAGTGGTTTGGTGGTCACTCTCGACAGGGGTGTACAGCCCCAGCATTTT; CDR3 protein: CASGLVVTLDRGVQPQHF
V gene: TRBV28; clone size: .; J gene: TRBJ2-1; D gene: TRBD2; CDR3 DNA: TGTGCCAGCATTACGTCGGGACTAGCGTTGAATGAGCAGTTCTTC; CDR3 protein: CASITSGLALNEQFF
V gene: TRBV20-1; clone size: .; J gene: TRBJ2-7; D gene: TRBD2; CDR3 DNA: TGCAGTGCTAGAGATCGCAGGACTAGGGCCTACGAGCAGTACTTC; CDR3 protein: CSARDRRTRAYEQYF
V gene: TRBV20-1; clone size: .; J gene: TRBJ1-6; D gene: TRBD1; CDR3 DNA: TGCTGTGCATTTACAGGGGATTCGGATTCACCCCTCCACTTT; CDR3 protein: CCAFTGDSDSPLHF
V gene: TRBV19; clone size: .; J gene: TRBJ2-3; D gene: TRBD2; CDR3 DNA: TGTGCCACCAGTCTAGCGGAACCTAGGTATACGCAGTATTTT; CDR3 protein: CATSLAEPRYTQYF
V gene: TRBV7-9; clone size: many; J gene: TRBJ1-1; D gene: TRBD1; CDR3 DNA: TGTGCCAGCAGCAACCTCGCGGGACAGGGGGCCCCTGAAGCTTTCTTT; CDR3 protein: CASSNLAGQGAPEAFF
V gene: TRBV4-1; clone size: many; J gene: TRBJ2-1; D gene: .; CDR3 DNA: TGCGCCAGCAGCCCAGCGGGCAGGAACATTGGGAATGAGCAGTTCTTC; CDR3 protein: CASSPAGRNIGNEQFF
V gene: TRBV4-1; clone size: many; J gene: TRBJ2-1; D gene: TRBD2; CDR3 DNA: TGCGCCAGCAGCCATCGGGGTAGCGGGGGGATCGATGAGCAGTTCTTC; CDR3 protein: CASSHRGSGGIDEQFF
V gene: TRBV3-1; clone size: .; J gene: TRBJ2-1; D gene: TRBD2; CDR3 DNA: TGTGCCAGCAGCCAAACTAGCGAGGGTTACAATGAGCAGTTCTTC; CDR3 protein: CASSQTSEGYNEQFF
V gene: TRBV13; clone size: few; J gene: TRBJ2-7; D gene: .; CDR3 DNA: TGTGCCAGCAGCCCCGGGCAGCGGAGCTCCTACGAGCAGTACTTC; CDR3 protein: CASSPGQRSSYEQYF
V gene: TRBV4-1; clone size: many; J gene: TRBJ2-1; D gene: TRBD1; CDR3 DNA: TGCGCCAGCAGCTCCCGGGACAGGGCTGAGCAGTTCTTC; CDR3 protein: CASSSRDRAEQFF
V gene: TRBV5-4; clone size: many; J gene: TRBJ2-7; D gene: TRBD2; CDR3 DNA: TGTGCCAGCAGCTCATGGACTAGCGGGGGCACCTACGAGCAGTACTTC; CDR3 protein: CASSSWTSGGTYEQYF
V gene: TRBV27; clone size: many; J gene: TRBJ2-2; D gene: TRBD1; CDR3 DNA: TGTGCCAGCAGTGTGGACAGGAGCACCGGGGAGCTGTTTTTT; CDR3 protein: CASSVDRSTGELFF
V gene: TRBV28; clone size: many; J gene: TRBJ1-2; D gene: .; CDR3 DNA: TGTGCCAGCAGTTCCCTCTTTAAGGGCTATGGCTACACCTTC; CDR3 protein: CASSSLFKGYGYTF
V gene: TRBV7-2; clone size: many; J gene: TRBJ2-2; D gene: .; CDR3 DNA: TGTGCCAGCAGCTTAGGGACAAACGGGGAGCTGTTTTTT; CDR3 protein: CASSLGTNGELFF
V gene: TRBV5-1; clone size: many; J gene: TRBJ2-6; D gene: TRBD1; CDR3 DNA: TGCGCCAGCAGCTTGGCCAACAGGACAGGGACATCGGGGGCCAACGTCCTGACTTTC; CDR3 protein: CASSLANRTGTSGANVLTF
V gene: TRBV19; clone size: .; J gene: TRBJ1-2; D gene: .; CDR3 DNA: TGTGCCAGTACCTATGCCCGACAGCATGATAACTATGGCTACACCTTC; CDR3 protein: CASTYARQHDNYGYTF
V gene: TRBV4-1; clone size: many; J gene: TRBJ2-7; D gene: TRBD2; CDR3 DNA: TGCGCCAGCAGCCAAGATGGGAGCGGGGGAGTCCGCGAGCAGTACTTC; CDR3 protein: CASSQDGSGGVREQYF
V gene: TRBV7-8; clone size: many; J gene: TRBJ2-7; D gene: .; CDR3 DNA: TGTGCCAGCAGCTTATCCCGCGGCGATTCCTACGAGCAGTACTTC; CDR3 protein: CASSLSRGDSYEQYF